Detailed here is one T cell receptor beta chain. Participants' own reports of clinical history determined their cohort assignment. The CDR3 extends over 15 amino acids. The germline V gene encodes CDR1 SGHTA and CDR2 FQGNSA. The ends were cut back, 1 base at V and 5 bases at J, with 14 bases in the middle. This entry is derived from a study of blood T cell repertoires in COVID-19. Using immunoSEQ multiplex PCR, the repertoire was profiled, and TCRdb retains in-frame clones only, with some absent. This table holds about 400,000 clones, approximately 90% found once. This chain connects TRBV7-2 to TRBJ1-2; the D is unclear. The TCR sequence derives from a woman in her late teens or twenties with acute COVID-19. Source material: PBMCs or T cells enriched from blood (not recorded which). CDR3 bases: TGTGCCAGCAGCTTAGGCTCGCGCCAACGGTATGGCTACACCTTC. Translated: CASSLGSRQRYGYTF. The variable domain in full, with the rest retrieved from reference TRBV7-2 and TRBJ1-2, is GAGVSQSPSNKVTEKGKDVELRCDPISGHTALYWYRQSLGQGLEFLIYFQGNSAPDKSGLPSDRFSAERTGGSVSTLTIQRTQQEDSAVYLCASSLGSRQRYGYTFGSGTRLTVV.